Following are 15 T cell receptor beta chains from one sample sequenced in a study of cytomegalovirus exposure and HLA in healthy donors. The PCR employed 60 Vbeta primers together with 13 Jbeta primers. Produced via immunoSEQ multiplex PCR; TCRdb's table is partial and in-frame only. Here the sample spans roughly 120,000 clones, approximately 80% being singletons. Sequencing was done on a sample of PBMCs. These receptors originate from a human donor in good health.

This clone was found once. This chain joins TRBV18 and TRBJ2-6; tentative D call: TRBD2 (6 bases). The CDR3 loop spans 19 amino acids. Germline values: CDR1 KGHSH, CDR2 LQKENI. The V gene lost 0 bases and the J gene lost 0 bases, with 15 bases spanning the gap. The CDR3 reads CASSPPTSPPSSGANVLTF. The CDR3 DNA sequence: TGTGCCAGCTCACCACCGACTAGTCCGCCTTCCTCTGGGGCCAACGTCCTGACTTTC.

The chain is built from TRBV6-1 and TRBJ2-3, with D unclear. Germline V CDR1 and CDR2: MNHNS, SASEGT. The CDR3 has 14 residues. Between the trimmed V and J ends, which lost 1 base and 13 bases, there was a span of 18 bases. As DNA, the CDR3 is TGTGCCAGCAGTGAAGGGCGGTCGGCCCGCCGAAAGTATTTT. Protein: CASSEGRSARRKYF.

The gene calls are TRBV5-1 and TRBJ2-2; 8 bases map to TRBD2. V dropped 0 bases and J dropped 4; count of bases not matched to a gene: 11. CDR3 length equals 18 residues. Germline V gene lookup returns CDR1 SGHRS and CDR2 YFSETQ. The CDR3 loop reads CASSLDGRVGTSTGELFF. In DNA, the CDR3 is TGCGCCAGCAGCTTGGATGGGCGGGTAGGGACTAGCACCGGGGAGCTGTTTTTT.

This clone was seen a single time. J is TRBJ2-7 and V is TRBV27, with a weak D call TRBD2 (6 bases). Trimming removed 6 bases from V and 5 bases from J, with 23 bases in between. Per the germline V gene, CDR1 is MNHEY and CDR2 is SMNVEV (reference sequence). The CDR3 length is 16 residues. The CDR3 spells CASSLYLWGGSHEQYF. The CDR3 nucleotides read TGTGCCAGCAGCCTCTACCTCTGGGGAGGTTCCCACGAGCAGTACTTC.

Here the CDR3 reads CASSFQGGTEAFF. The CDR3 DNA reads TGTGCCAGCAGCTTTCAGGGGGGCACTGAAGCTTTCTTT. This chain links TRBV5-5 with TRBJ1-1; 7 bases line up with TRBD1. J lost 4 bases, V lost 2 bases, and 2 bases had no gene match. There are 13 residues in the CDR3. Looked up from germline, CDR1 is SGHKS and CDR2 is YYEKEE (reference sequence).

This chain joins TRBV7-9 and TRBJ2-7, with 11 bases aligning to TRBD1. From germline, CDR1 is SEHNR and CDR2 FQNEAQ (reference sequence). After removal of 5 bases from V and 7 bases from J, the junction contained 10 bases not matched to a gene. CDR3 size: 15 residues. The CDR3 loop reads CASSPSGTGGLEQYF. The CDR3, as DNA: TGTGCCAGCAGCCCCTCGGGGACAGGGGGTTTGGAGCAGTACTTC.

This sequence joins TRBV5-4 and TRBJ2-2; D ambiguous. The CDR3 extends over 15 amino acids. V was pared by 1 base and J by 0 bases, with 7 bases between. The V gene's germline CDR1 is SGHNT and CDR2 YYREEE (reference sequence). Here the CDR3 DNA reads TGTGCCAGCAGCTTGAAATTAGCGAACACCGGGGAGCTGTTTTTT. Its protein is CASSLKLANTGELFF.

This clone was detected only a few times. The DNA for the CDR3 is TGTGCCAGCTCACCTCAAAGCGGGCCCCTGAACACCGGGGAGCTGTTTTTT. Its protein is CASSPQSGPLNTGELFF. V gene TRBV18 combines with J gene TRBJ2-2; tentative D call: TRBD2 (6 bases). Germline values: CDR1 KGHSH, CDR2 LQKENI. V shed 3 bases and J shed 1 base, with 15 bases lying between them. The CDR3 has 17 residues.

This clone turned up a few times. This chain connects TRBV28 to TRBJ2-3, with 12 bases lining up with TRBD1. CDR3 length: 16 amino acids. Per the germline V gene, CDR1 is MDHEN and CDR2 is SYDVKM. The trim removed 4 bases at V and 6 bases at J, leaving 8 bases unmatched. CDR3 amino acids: CASSSSGTGGPDTQYF. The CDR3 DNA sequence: TGTGCCAGCAGTTCGTCCGGGACAGGGGGCCCGGATACGCAGTATTTT.

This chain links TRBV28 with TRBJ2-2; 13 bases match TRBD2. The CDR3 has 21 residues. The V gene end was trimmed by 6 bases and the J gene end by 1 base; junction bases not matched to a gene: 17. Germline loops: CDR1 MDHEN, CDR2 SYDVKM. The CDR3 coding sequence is TGTGCCAGCAGGACTCCGGGACTAGCGGGAAGGGGGAGGGGGAACACCGGGGAGCTGTTTTTT. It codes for CASRTPGLAGRGRGNTGELFF.

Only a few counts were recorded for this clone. The CDR3: CASSLAAGGGNEQFF. Here the CDR3 DNA reads TGTGCCAGCAGCTTAGCGGCGGGAGGGGGGAATGAGCAGTTCTTC. J is TRBJ2-1 and V is TRBV7-8, with 9 bases matching TRBD2. From germline, CDR1 is SGHVS and CDR2 FQNEAQ. Losses at the gene ends were 0 bases for V and 7 bases for J; bases not matched to a gene: 4. The CDR3 is 15 amino acids.

CDR3 coding DNA: TGCAGCGACCAACAGGGGAGATATACCCCCTACGAGCAGTACTTC. Its protein is CSDQQGRYTPYEQYF. The chain is built from TRBV29-1 and TRBJ2-7; 7 positions match TRBD1. The CDR3 is made up of 15 amino acids. V lost 7 bases, J lost 2 bases, and 14 bases stayed unmatched. Germline V gene data show CDR1 as SQVTM and CDR2 as ANQGSEA.

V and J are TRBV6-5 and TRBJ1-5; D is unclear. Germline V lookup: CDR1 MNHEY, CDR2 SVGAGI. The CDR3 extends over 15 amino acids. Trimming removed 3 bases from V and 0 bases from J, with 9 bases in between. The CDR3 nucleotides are TGTGCCAGCAGTTATGCCCAGAATAGCAATCAGCCCCAGCATTTT. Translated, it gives CASSYAQNSNQPQHF.

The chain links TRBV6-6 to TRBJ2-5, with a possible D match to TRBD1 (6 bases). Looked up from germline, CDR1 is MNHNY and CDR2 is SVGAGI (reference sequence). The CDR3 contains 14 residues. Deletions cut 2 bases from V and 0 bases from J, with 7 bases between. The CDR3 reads CASSYRTDQETQYF. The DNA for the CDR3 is TGTGCCAGCAGTTACCGGACAGACCAAGAGACCCAGTACTTC.

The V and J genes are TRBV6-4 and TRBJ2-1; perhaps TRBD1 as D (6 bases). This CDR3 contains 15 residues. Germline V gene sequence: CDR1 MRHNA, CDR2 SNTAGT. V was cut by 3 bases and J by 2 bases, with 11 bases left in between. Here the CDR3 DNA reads TGTGCCAGCAGTGAGGAACAGGGCCCCTACAATGAGCAGTTCTTC. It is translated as CASSEEQGPYNEQFF.